This T cell receptor beta chain was recorded in a study of OX40 agonist ivuxolimab in advanced cancers. Looking at the study overall: Three patients showed partial responses: one hepatocellular carcinoma and two cutaneous melanoma cases. Whole-study findings and limits: There was clonal expansion of CD4+ and CD8+ blood T cells by week 6 at 0.1 to 3.0 mg/kg.

Libraries were prepared by immunoSEQ multiplex PCR; TCRdb keeps only in-frame clonotypes and omits some of them. The sample lists about 100,000 clones, approximately 91% occurring once. V was pared by 6 bases and J by 5 bases, with 17 bases between. In germline, CDR1 is MDHEN, CDR2 SYDVKM. This CDR3 region has 15 residues. On this clone itself: Its antigen is undetermined.

The sequences come from CD4+ or CD8+ T cells sorted from blood, collected in a trial of the OX40 agonist ivuxolimab. The chain recombines TRBV28 with TRBJ1-5; a weak D match, TRBD1 (6 bases). This sequence was found in an adult with an advanced solid tumor such as melanoma, head and neck, liver or kidney cancer. CDR3 DNA: TGTGCCAGCAGCCCCCCGGGGGCGGTTTATCAGCCCCAGCATTTT. Amino acids: CASSPPGAVYQPQHF.